A selection of T cell receptor beta chains follows, all from one sample in a study of blood T cell repertoires in COVID-19. Produced via immunoSEQ multiplex PCR; TCRdb's table is partial and in-frame only. The sample includes approximately 160,000 clones, more than 90% seen only once; the top ten take around 17%. The sequencing input was peripheral blood. These receptors were taken from a man in his 60s with active or convalescent COVID-19. CDR3s leave out the opening cysteine and the closing phenylalanine or tryptophan. The D gene is left open where the match is weak. Clone size is not always given. Where it is, it says once, few, many or a class for expanded clones.

j_call | d_call | v_call | clone_size | cdr3_aa
TRBJ1-5 | - | TRBV19 | - | ASSAQGPQPQH
TRBJ2-2 | - | TRBV11-2 | - | ASSFRDTGELF
TRBJ1-3 | TRBD1 | TRBV2 | - | ASSVGQGPGNTIY
TRBJ1-1 | - | TRBV19 | - | ASSIPTQGREAF
TRBJ1-1 | TRBD1 | TRBV10-3 | once | AIRYEQGGNTEAF
TRBJ2-7 | - | TRBV27 | - | ASSGEVRTYEQY
TRBJ2-3 | - | TRBV7-2 | - | ASSLAGDGTDTQY
TRBJ2-3 | - | TRBV7-6 | once | ASSPSRSSTDTQY
TRBJ2-2 | TRBD2 | TRBV10-3 | once | AIMGLVAGELF
TRBJ1-5 | TRBD1 | TRBV19 | - | ASKEGARGRDSQPQH
TRBJ2-7 | TRBD2 | TRBV19 | - | ASSRLAGGYEQY
TRBJ2-4 | TRBD1 | TRBV5-4 | - | ASSWDRGKNIQY
TRBJ2-6 | - | TRBV25-1 | - | ASSVTRSSGANVLT
TRBJ2-7 | TRBD2 | TRBV6-2/TRBV6-3 | - | ASSSLSGRSAEQY
TRBJ2-1 | TRBD1 | TRBV5-1 | - | ASSLEGQGEIIVLDEQF
TRBJ2-3 | - | TRBV10-1 | - | ASSEPKGTRGMGTDTQY
TRBJ1-4 | - | TRBV3-1/TRBV3-2 | few | ASSPLGGANEKLF
TRBJ1-3 | TRBD1 | TRBV2 | - | ASSGDITGAGNTIY
TRBJ1-3 | - | TRBV9 | - | ASSVGRWSGNTIY
TRBJ1-5 | - | TRBV5-1 | - | ASSLDPSSNQPQH
TRBJ1-2 | TRBD1 | TRBV7-2 | few | ASSYNQGGYGYT
TRBJ1-6 | - | TRBV6-5 | - | ASSYSIAASPLH
TRBJ2-5 | - | TRBV5-1 | - | ASSSSQETQY
TRBJ2-7 | - | TRBV6-6 | - | ASSRGASSYEQY
TRBJ2-1 | TRBD2 | TRBV6-2/TRBV6-3 | - | ASSYSGRGDYNEQF
TRBJ1-1 | TRBD1 | TRBV6-6 | - | ASRGTGGSAEAF
TRBJ1-5 | - | TRBV7-9 | - | ASSLGGRDQPQH
TRBJ2-5 | - | TRBV3-1/TRBV3-2 | - | ASSTLANQETQY
TRBJ1-6 | - | TRBV4-1 | few | ASSLRTAVNSPLH
TRBJ2-7 | TRBD1 | TRBV11-2 | - | ASSIHRDRHYEQY
TRBJ1-6 | - | TRBV15 | - | ATRTRTATNSPLH
TRBJ1-5 | TRBD1 | TRBV10-3 | - | AISPGQGYQPQH
TRBJ1-1 | - | TRBV12-3/TRBV12-4 | - | ASRAYGNTEAF
TRBJ1-4 | - | TRBV11-2 | - | ASSLDQAATNEKLF
TRBJ1-6 | TRBD1 | TRBV18 | few | ASSVSRGPNSPLH
TRBJ1-2 | TRBD1 | TRBV4-1 | - | ASSQTSGTALGGYT
TRBJ1-1 | TRBD1 | TRBV19 | - | ASSRLDRRNTEAF
TRBJ1-6 | - | TRBV5-1 | - | ASSLAVRGLFSPLH
TRBJ1-1 | TRBD1 | TRBV28 | - | ASRTMDRENTEAF
TRBJ2-2 | - | TRBV21-1 | - | ASSKRYRDRGCGELF
TRBJ1-1 | - | TRBV7-8 | - | ASSSQGEQGNTEAF
TRBJ1-1 | TRBD1 | TRBV15 | - | ATSRGPGGQAEAF
TRBJ2-3 | - | TRBV27 | - | ASSLSVAVSETDTQY
TRBJ2-3 | TRBD2 | TRBV29-1 | - | SGLAGGGTDTQY
TRBJ1-1 | - | TRBV28 | - | ASRGTGETEAF
TRBJ1-3 | - | TRBV6-5 | - | ASSPPGSRNTIY
TRBJ2-3 | TRBD2 | TRBV7-8 | - | ASSSGTSGLTDTQY
TRBJ1-5 | - | TRBV19 | once | ASMGGSSNQPQH
TRBJ1-2 | TRBD1 | TRBV10-3 | - | AIKGQGAQGYT
TRBJ2-7 | TRBD2 | TRBV7-9 | - | ASSTPGTSGKIPPYEQY
TRBJ2-5 | - | TRBV7-9 | - | ASSPHGLQGRGETQY